These 4 T cell receptor beta chains were all obtained from the same sample, sequenced in a study of spatial heterogeneity in lung cancer. TCRdb re-called the 5' RACE reads with MiXCR, one entry per CDR3 protein. The data hold more than 35,000 distinct CDR3 sequences, with approximately 5.5% observed a single time. The time point is: sample taken at primary tumor resection. The sequencing here drew on PBMCs, taken at surgery. The receptors here all came from a female donor with early-stage non-small cell lung cancer.

The rearrangement uses TRBV18 and TRBJ2-7, with 9 positions matching TRBD1. The V gene's germline CDR1 is KGHSH and CDR2 LQKENI. With 4 bases clipped from V and 5 bases from J, the junction kept 9 bases outside the gene matches. The CDR3 spans 15 residues. CDR3 bases: TGTGCCAGCTCACAGCCCGGGACAGGGTTACACGAGCAGTACTTC. Translating gives CASSQPGTGLHEQYF. Full variable domain (rest looked up from reference TRBV18 and TRBJ2-7): NAGVMQNPRHLVRRRGQEARLRCSPMKGHSHVYWYRQLPEEGLKFMVYLQKENIIDESGMPKERFSAEFPKEGPSILRIQQVVRGDSAAYFCASSQPGTGLHEQYFGPGTRLTVT.

This clonotype was seen at least ten times. This sequence joins TRBV29-1 and TRBJ1-3, with 8 positions matching TRBD1. The CDR3 spans 12 residues. V lost 6 bases and J lost 7; bases outside the gene matches: 5. CDR1 and CDR2 (germline): SQVTM, ANQGSEA. In DNA form, the CDR3 reads TGCAGCGTCCCGGACAGGGAGAACACCATATATTTT. The encoded protein is CSVPDRENTIYF.

As for this clonotype: This may come from a read error, since a much larger clone is one base off. The chain has TRBV5-5 and TRBJ2-3; the D is unclear. CDR1 and CDR2 from the germline V gene are SGHKS and YYEKEE (reference sequence). The germline V and J ends were trimmed by 2 bases and 2 bases, with 3 bases remaining between them. The CDR3 runs to 12 residues. CDR3 in DNA: TGTGCCAGCAGCTTTAACACAGATACGCAGTATTTT. This translates into CASSFNTDTQYF. The complete variable domain, with remaining parts taken from reference TRBV5-5 and TRBJ2-3, reads DAGVTQSPTHLIKTRGQQVTLRCSPISGHKSVSWYQQVLGQGPQFIFQYYEKEERGRGNFPDRFSARQFPNYSSELNVNALLLGDSALYLCASSFNTDTQYFGPGTRLTVL.

This clonotype occurred many times. The genes are TRBV5-1 and TRBJ1-4, with 8 nucleotides matching TRBD1. V gave up 2 bases and J gave up 6 bases; unmatched junction bases: 6. Germline V gives CDR1 SGHRS, CDR2 YFSETQ. This CDR3 has 15 amino acids. This CDR3 reads CASSFSGGRDEKLFF. CDR3 nucleotide sequence: TGCGCCAGCAGCTTTTCAGGGGGCCGAGATGAAAAACTGTTTTTT.